This TCR beta chain was captured by sequencing in a study of T cells in women clearing cervical HPV infection. Study-wide background: Blood came at first lesion visit for cases, post-clearance for controls. Case blood was drawn a median roughly 160 days after lesion detection. With HLA typing for only a few women, HLA confounding remains possible.

This CDR3 is 15 amino acids long. Germline CDR1 and CDR2: SGHDT and YYEEEE. V lost 0 bases to trimming and J lost 0 bases, with 7 bases between them. Worth noting for this clone: From the germline J gene comes the end of the CDR3, since the read stops 3 residues before it.

Profiling relied on immunoSEQ multiplex PCR, and the TCRdb table lists in-frame clones only, not all of them. This sample's clone table lists over 30,000 clones. Sequencing was carried out using blood buffy coat. This chain links TRBV5-6 with TRBJ1-5, with D possibly TRBD1 on 5 matching bases. This sequence was found in a woman between 18 and 69 years old with a cervical HPV16 infection that either progressed to CIN3+ or cleared (not recorded which). The CDR3 sequence: CASSLGGGSNQPQHF. CDR3 DNA, as far as it was read: TGTGCCAGCAGCTTGGGGGGCGGTAGCAATCAGCCC.